One and the same sample provided the 26 T cell receptor beta chains below, sequenced in a study of CD8 T cells in ankylosing spondylitis. Study-wide results and caveats: Characteristic, it appeared, of ankylosing spondylitis blood was a TCR beta motif of fewer than 10 highly homologous variants.

These receptors are not linked to any known antigen. TCRdb called the 5' RACE reads again in MiXCR, with one record for every CDR3 protein. This table has about 800,000 distinct CDR3 sequences, 10% to 15% appearing once. The material sequenced was blood, either unsorted or a sorted T cell fraction (not recorded which). These receptors were obtained from a male donor with ankylosing spondylitis.

This clonotype showed up just a few times. V is TRBV20-1 and J is TRBJ1-4; D is unresolved. The CDR3 runs 14 residues. Germline CDR1 and CDR2: DFQATT and SNEGSKA (reference sequence). V shed 6 bases and J shed 7 bases, with 18 bases lying between them. In nucleotides, the CDR3 is TGCAGTGCGACAACGCGACCTCGAGGTGAAAAACTGTTTTTT. This gives the protein CSATTRPRGEKLFF.

The J gene is TRBJ2-1, the V gene TRBV6-1; the D gene is possibly TRBD2 (6 bases). CDR3 length: 13 residues. Trimming stripped 7 bases from V and 7 bases from J, with 14 bases between. Germline V CDR1 and CDR2: MNHNS, SASEGT. The CDR3 DNA follows: TGTGCCAGCAATGGACGGGAGAGGAATGAGCAGTTCTTC. Protein: CASNGRERNEQFF.

There are a few counts of this clonotype. The rearrangement joins TRBV2 to TRBJ1-1; D ambiguous. The CDR3 runs 13 residues. The V gene's germline CDR1 is SNHLY and CDR2 FYNNEI. V lost 6 bases and J lost 0, with 8 bases in between. CDR3: CASRLHLNTEAFF. The CDR3 region has the DNA TGTGCCAGCAGATTACACTTGAACACTGAAGCTTTCTTT.

This clonotype was found a few times. The chain has TRBV28 and TRBJ1-2; D not certain. Germline loops: CDR1 MDHEN, CDR2 SYDVKM. V was clipped by 2 bases and J by 8 bases, with 12 bases between them. CDR3 length: 13 residues. The CDR3 here is CASSLRDRVGYTF. Here the CDR3 DNA reads TGTGCCAGCAGTTTACGAGATAGGGTGGGCTACACCTTC.

This clonotype was picked up a small number of times. The rearrangement uses TRBV7-2 and TRBJ2-7, with 12 bases lining up with TRBD2. Germline loops: CDR1 SGHTA, CDR2 FQGNSA. The ends lost 5 bases at V and 3 bases at J; junction bases unmatched: 11. The CDR3 spans 17 residues. The CDR3 reads CASSLGLAGFFGYEQYF. The DNA for the CDR3 is TGTGCCAGCAGCCTCGGACTAGCGGGATTCTTTGGCTACGAGCAGTACTTC.

This clonotype has only a few counts. The chain recombines TRBV3-1 with TRBJ1-2, with TRBD1 as a possible D gene (5 bases). The CDR3 is 14 amino acids. Germline loops: CDR1 LGHDT, CDR2 YNNKEL (reference sequence). V lost 1 base, J lost 6 bases, and 12 bases lay in between. The CDR3 here is CASSQGLGENGYTF. The CDR3 DNA reads TGTGCCAGCAGCCAAGGCCTAGGGGAAAATGGCTACACCTTC.

V gene TRBV5-6 combines with J gene TRBJ1-5, with D perhaps TRBD1 (5 bases). Trimming took 9 bases from V and 1 from J, leaving 20 bases between them. The V gene's germline CDR1 is SGHDT and CDR2 YYEEEE. The CDR3 has 16 residues. DNA for the CDR3: TGTGCCATGGGCCCCGGGCGGGGCGGGAGCAATCAGCCCCAGCATTTT. It codes for CAMGPGRGGSNQPQHF.

V is TRBV12-3 or TRBV12-4 and J is TRBJ2-5; possible D gene TRBD1, 6 bases. Trimming shortened V by 2 bases and J by 2 bases, and 12 bases separated the two germline ends. The CDR3 is 15 residues long. The CDR3 spells CASSLWSTGQETQYF. The CDR3 DNA reads TGTGCCAGCAGTTTATGGTCAACAGGGCAAGAGACCCAGTACTTC.

J is TRBJ2-7 and V is TRBV6-5; 10 nucleotides agree with TRBD1. Germline CDR1 is MNHEY and CDR2 is SVGAGI. The CDR3 loop spans 15 amino acids. V lost 2 bases, J lost 4 bases, and 5 bases stayed unmatched. The chain's CDR3 is CASSYGTGAGYEQYF. Written as DNA, the CDR3 is TGTGCCAGCAGTTACGGGACAGGGGCGGGGTACGAGCAGTACTTC.

The chain combines TRBV4-1 with TRBJ2-1; no reliable D call. There are 13 residues in the CDR3. V lost 4 bases, J lost 10 bases, and 14 bases lay in between. Looked up from germline, CDR1 is MGHRA and CDR2 is YSYEKL. This CDR3 is CASSPILVREQFF. The CDR3 DNA follows: TGCGCCAGCAGCCCTATTCTTGTCAGGGAGCAGTTCTTC.

Ten or more counts support this clonotype. This chain joins TRBV29-1 and TRBJ2-3; possibly TRBD1 or TRBD2 for D (6 bases each). V was pared by 7 bases and J by 2 bases, with 22 bases between. Germline V gene data show CDR1 as SQVTM and CDR2 as ANQGSEA. The CDR3 is 16 amino acids. CDR3 residues: CSGLGVPGANTDTQYF. DNA of the CDR3: TGCAGCGGCTTGGGGGTCCCGGGGGCCAACACAGATACGCAGTATTTT.

J is TRBJ2-3 and V is TRBV6-1, with D possibly matching TRBD2 (6 bases). The germline gives CDR1 MNHNS, CDR2 SASEGT. Trimming left V 8 bases short and J 3 bases short, with 18 bases between. The CDR3 runs to 15 residues. CDR3 loop: CASATDGLATDTQYF. DNA of the CDR3: TGTGCCAGCGCAACAGATGGGCTAGCGACAGATACGCAGTATTTT.

This CDR3 is CASSADLNTEAFF. The CDR3 DNA reads as TGTGCCAGCAGTGCGGATCTGAACACTGAAGCTTTCTTT. The chain employs TRBV12-3 or TRBV12-4 and TRBJ1-1; no firm D call. Trimming took 5 bases from V and 0 from J, leaving 7 bases between them. The CDR3 totals 13 residues.

This chain links TRBV6-1 with TRBJ2-1; 7 bases map to TRBD2. Per germline, CDR1 MNHNS and CDR2 SASEGT. Losses at the gene ends were 6 bases for V and 0 bases for J; bases not matched to a gene: 8. The CDR3 totals 16 residues. The CDR3 reads CASSRWGGSSYNEQFF. DNA for the CDR3: TGTGCCAGCAGCCGCTGGGGGGGGAGCTCCTACAATGAGCAGTTCTTC.

V is TRBV6-1 and J is TRBJ2-7, with D perhaps being TRBD1 or TRBD2 (5 bases each). The germline gives CDR1 MNHNS, CDR2 SASEGT. The CDR3 runs to 16 residues. The V end lost 5 bases, the J end lost 2 bases, and 19 bases lay between the germline ends. The CDR3 reads CASSKSGRRYTYEQYF. The CDR3 DNA reads TGTGCCAGCAGTAAATCGGGACGGAGGTACACCTACGAGCAGTACTTC.

This clonotype showed up just a few times. The genes are TRBV6-5 and TRBJ2-7; D not resolved. V lost 4 bases and J lost 2, with 9 bases in between. The germline CDR1 and CDR2 sequences are MNHEY and SVGAGI. The CDR3 runs 13 residues. CDR3 DNA sequence: TGTGCCAGCAGTTTCGACGGTACCTACGAGCAGTACTTC. It codes for CASSFDGTYEQYF.

The chain combines TRBV18 with TRBJ2-1; 10 bases match TRBD2. CDR1 is KGHSH and CDR2 is LQKENI in the germline V gene. Losses at the gene ends were 4 bases for V and 8 bases for J; bases not matched to a gene: 17. This CDR3 comprises 18 residues. The CDR3 protein is CASSLSLSAGGPVDEQFF. The CDR3, as DNA: TGTGCCAGCTCACTTTCCTTATCAGCGGGAGGGCCGGTCGATGAGCAGTTCTTC. The full variable domain, in which reference TRBV18 and TRBJ2-1 provide the parts outside the CDR3, is NAGVMQNPRHLVRRRGQEARLRCSPMKGHSHVYWYRQLPEEGLKFMVYLQKENIIDESGMPKERFSAEFPKEGPSILRIQQVVRGDSAAYFCASSLSLSAGGPVDEQFFGPGTRLTVL.

This clonotype was recorded many times. The junction departs from the called germline gene at one end, perhaps through a read error. The chain employs TRBV5-1 and TRBJ2-1; the D gene is possibly TRBD2 (5 bases). CDR3 size: 13 residues. From germline, CDR1 is SGHRS and CDR2 YFSETQ. DNA of the CDR3: TGTGCCAGCAGTGGCGGGTCCTACAATGAGCAGTTCTTC. It encodes CASSGGSYNEQFF.

Only a few counts were recorded for this clonotype. V and J are TRBV28 and TRBJ2-7; D remains unclear. Trimming left V 5 bases short and J 2 bases short, with 10 bases between. Germline assignment: CDR1 MDHEN and CDR2 SYDVKM. The CDR3 extends over 13 amino acids. The CDR3 is CASSPVPAYEQYF. The DNA of the CDR3 is TGTGCCAGCAGTCCCGTTCCAGCCTACGAGCAGTACTTC.

V usage is TRBV28 and J usage is TRBJ2-7, with 12 bases lining up with TRBD2. Germline CDR1 reads MDHEN; CDR2 reads SYDVKM. This CDR3 has 14 residues. Losses at the gene ends were 2 bases for V and 8 bases for J; bases not matched to a gene: 4. The CDR3 here is CASSLRLAGDKQYF. The CDR3 DNA is TGTGCCAGCAGTTTAAGACTAGCGGGAGACAAGCAGTACTTC.

The count of this clonotype is one. This may be a read error, as it is one base from a much larger clone. This sequence joins TRBV29-1 and TRBJ2-7, with TRBD1 matching 10 bases. The germline V gene encodes CDR1 SQVTM and CDR2 ANQGSEA. The CDR3 is 12 residues long. CDR3: CIASGQGTEQYF. As DNA, the CDR3 is TGCATCGCATCGGGACAGGGGACCGAGCAGTACTTC.

This clonotype was detected a few times. CDR3 DNA sequence: TGTGCCAGCAGCCCCCCGCTCGGGAACACTGAAGCTTTCTTT. Protein sequence: CASSPPLGNTEAFF. The chain is built from TRBV6-1 and TRBJ1-1; no definite D call. This CDR3 has 14 amino acids. V was clipped by 6 bases and J by 1 base, with 12 bases between them. Germline V gene lookup returns CDR1 MNHNS and CDR2 SASEGT.

This clonotype was seen a single time. The chain uses TRBV19 and TRBJ1-5; D gene uncertain. Deletions cut 3 bases from V and 6 bases from J, with 12 bases between. CDR1 and CDR2 (germline): LNHDA, SQIVND (reference sequence). The CDR3 totals 14 residues. CDR3 amino acids: CASSMVPGTQPQHF. The CDR3 region has the DNA TGTGCCAGTAGTATGGTCCCAGGTACTCAGCCCCAGCATTTT.

This clonotype was picked up a small number of times. The V and J genes are TRBV20-1 and TRBJ1-5, with D unresolved. Per germline, CDR1 DFQATT and CDR2 SNEGSKA (reference sequence). Trimming stripped 0 bases from V and 0 bases from J, with 15 bases between. The CDR3 sequence is 17 residues long. The CDR3 protein is CSARDLLQSNSNQPQHF. In DNA, the CDR3 is TGCAGTGCTAGAGATTTGCTTCAATCAAATAGCAATCAGCCCCAGCATTTT.

The chain uses TRBV15 and TRBJ2-5; no clear D. This CDR3 comprises 14 residues. V lost 0 bases to trimming and J lost 5 bases, with 10 bases between them. Germline CDR1 reads LNHNV; CDR2 reads YYDKDF (reference sequence). The CDR3 nucleotides read TGTGCCACCAGCAGAGATATCGGTTTGGAGACCCAGTACTTC. Translating it yields CATSRDIGLETQYF.

V usage is TRBV7-2 and J usage is TRBJ2-5, with D perhaps matching TRBD1 (5 bases). Deletions cut 3 bases from V and 5 bases from J, with 16 bases between. The CDR3 is made up of 15 amino acids. Germline V gene data show CDR1 as SGHTA and CDR2 as FQGNSA. Here the CDR3 DNA reads TGTGCCAGCAGCTTCGGTCCAAACCCAGGGGAGACCCAGTACTTC. Its translation: CASSFGPNPGETQYF.